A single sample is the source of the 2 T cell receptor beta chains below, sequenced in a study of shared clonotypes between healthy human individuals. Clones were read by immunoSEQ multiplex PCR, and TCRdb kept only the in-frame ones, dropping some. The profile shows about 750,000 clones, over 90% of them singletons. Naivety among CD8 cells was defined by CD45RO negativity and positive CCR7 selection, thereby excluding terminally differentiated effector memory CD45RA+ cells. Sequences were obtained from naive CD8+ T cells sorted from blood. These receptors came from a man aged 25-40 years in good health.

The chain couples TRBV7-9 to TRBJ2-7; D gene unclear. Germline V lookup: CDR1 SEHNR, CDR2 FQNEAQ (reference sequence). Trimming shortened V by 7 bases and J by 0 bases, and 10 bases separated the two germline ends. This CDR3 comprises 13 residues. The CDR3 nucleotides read TGTGCCAGCACGAGGAGCGACTCCTACGAGCAGTACTTC. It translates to CASTRSDSYEQYF.

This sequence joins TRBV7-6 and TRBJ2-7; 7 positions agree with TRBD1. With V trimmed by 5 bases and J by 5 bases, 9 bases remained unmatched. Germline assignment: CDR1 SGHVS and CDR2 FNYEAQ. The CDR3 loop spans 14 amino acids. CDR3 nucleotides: TGTGCCAGCAGCCCGACGACAGGGTCCAACGAGCAGTACTTC. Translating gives CASSPTTGSNEQYF.